The 12 T cell receptor beta chains reported below all come from one sample, sequenced in a study of blood T cell repertoires in COVID-19 (dated by TCRdb to between 2020 and 2021). The library came from the immunoSEQ multiplex PCR assay. This immuneACCESS table, as held by TCRdb, lists in-frame sequences with V and J called but not all clones. Of the missing ones, under half trace to an unresolved V gene in checked studies; the others have no known cause. Recorded for this sample are fewer than 150,000 clones; under 85% of them occurred a single time. The ten largest clonotypes hold over 5% of the sample. The sequenced sample consisted of peripheral blood. The source of these receptors is a human donor in a cohort sampled during active COVID-19.

Only a few counts were recorded for this clone. The rearrangement uses TRBV14 and TRBJ1-4, with 8 bases lining up with TRBD1. Germline V gene lookup returns CDR1 SGHDN and CDR2 FVKESK. The ends lost 3 bases at V and 6 bases at J; junction bases unmatched: 6. The CDR3 spans 15 residues. The CDR3 is CASSQRTGWDEKLFF. The CDR3, as DNA: TGTGCCAGCAGCCAGAGGACAGGGTGGGATGAAAAACTGTTTTTT.

The rearrangement uses TRBV7-2 and TRBJ2-3; 9 bases are a match to TRBD2. V lost 5 bases to trimming and J lost 7 bases; unmatched junction nucleotides: 10. The CDR3 is made up of 15 amino acids. Germline V gene data show CDR1 as SGHTA and CDR2 as FQGNSA. CDR3: CASSPSTSGAYTQYF. For the CDR3, the DNA is TGTGCCAGCAGCCCATCGACTAGCGGTGCTTATACGCAGTATTTT. Complete variable domain (other parts from reference TRBV7-2 and TRBJ2-3): GAGVSQSPSNKVTEKGKDVELRCDPISGHTALYWYRQSLGQGLEFLIYFQGNSAPDKSGLPSDRFSAERTGGSVSTLTIQRTQQEDSAVYLCASSPSTSGAYTQYFGPGTRLTVL.

The rearrangement joins TRBV7-6 to TRBJ1-1, with 7 positions matching TRBD1. The CDR3 covers 15 residues. V lost 5 bases to trimming and J lost 3 bases; unmatched junction nucleotides: 9. Germline CDR1 SGHVS, CDR2 FNYEAQ. The CDR3 reads CASSPQPTGHTEAFF. CDR3 DNA sequence: TGTGCCAGCAGCCCCCAACCGACAGGGCACACTGAAGCTTTCTTT.

This clone was seen a single time. Written as DNA, the CDR3 is TGTGCCAGCACCTCCAGACAAGCGGGGACCGGGGAGCTGTTTTTT. It translates to CASTSRQAGTGELFF. This rearrangement joins TRBV6-5 to TRBJ2-2; 7 nucleotides match TRBD2. This CDR3 spans 15 amino acids. After removal of 7 bases from V and 5 bases from J, the junction contained 10 bases not matched to a gene. Per the germline V gene, CDR1 is MNHEY and CDR2 is SVGAGI.

CDR3: CASSGPRNQETQYF. CDR3 DNA: TGTGCCAGCAGCGGACCTAGAAATCAAGAGACCCAGTACTTC. This chain uses TRBV9 with TRBJ2-5; unclear D gene. Germline V gene data show CDR1 as SGDLS and CDR2 as YYNGEE. The CDR3 length is 14 residues. V lost 3 bases, J lost 2 bases, and 11 bases lay in between.

The rearrangement links TRBV2 to TRBJ2-1, with D possibly matching TRBD1 (5 bases). V shed 4 bases and J shed 3 bases, with 16 bases lying between them. From germline, CDR1 is SNHLY and CDR2 FYNNEI. The length of the CDR3 is 16 residues. The CDR3 DNA sequence: TGTGCCAGCAGTGGCCAGGGTGAGGTTCTCTACAATGAGCAGTTCTTC. It translates to CASSGQGEVLYNEQFF.

The chain has TRBV2 and TRBJ1-6; D is unclear. The CDR3 totals 15 residues. The V and J ends lost 1 base and 5 bases respectively, with 9 bases between them. The germline CDR1 and CDR2 sequences are SNHLY and FYNNEI. CDR3 sequence (DNA): TGTGCCAGCAGTGAAGACCGTGCGAATAATTCACCCCTCCACTTT. It specifies CASSEDRANNSPLHF.

This clone was detected only a few times. This chain joins TRBV4-1 and TRBJ1-1; D ambiguous. Germline loops: CDR1 MGHRA, CDR2 YSYEKL. V lost 4 bases and J lost 0, with 18 bases in between. This CDR3 region has 17 residues. The CDR3 here is CASSPPLPRNLNTEAFF. In nucleotides, the CDR3 is TGCGCCAGCAGCCCCCCTTTGCCCAGAAATTTGAACACTGAAGCTTTCTTT.

This chain connects TRBV27 to TRBJ1-4; D may be TRBD1 (5 bases). V lost 2 bases to trimming and J lost 7 bases, with 14 bases between them. The CDR3 extends over 15 amino acids. Germline values: CDR1 MNHEY, CDR2 SMNVEV (reference sequence). CDR3 in DNA: TGTGCCAGCAGTTTAGGGGTCTCCGGGGGTGAAAAACTGTTTTTT. Encoded protein: CASSLGVSGGEKLFF.

The gene calls are TRBV19 and TRBJ2-3; 13 nucleotides agree with TRBD2. Germline assignment: CDR1 LNHDA and CDR2 SQIVND (reference sequence). This CDR3 is built from 14 residues. J was trimmed by 2 bases and V by 9 bases; bases with no gene match: 2. CDR3 nucleotides: TGTGCCAGACTAGCGGGGGGGCACACAGATACGCAGTATTTT. This gives the protein CARLAGGHTDTQYF.

V and J are TRBV3-1 (or the pseudogene TRBV3-2) and TRBJ2-1, with 11 bases identical to TRBD2. The CDR3 length is 18 residues. The junction had 7 bases not matched to a gene; V was cut back by 1 base and J by 2 bases. Germline V lookup: CDR1 LGHDT, CDR2 YNNKEL (reference sequence). This CDR3 reads CASSQGTLAGGTYNEQFF. The CDR3 DNA reads TGTGCCAGCAGCCAAGGGACCCTAGCGGGGGGCACCTACAATGAGCAGTTCTTC.

The J gene is TRBJ2-3, the V gene TRBV6-1; 9 bases align to TRBD2. Germline CDR1 reads MNHNS; CDR2 reads SASEGT. The ends lost 2 bases at V and 5 bases at J; junction bases unmatched: 5. This CDR3 region has 15 residues. The CDR3 bases are TGTGCCAGCAGTGAAACGGCTAGCGGGATAGATACGCAGTATTTT. Protein sequence: CASSETASGIDTQYF.